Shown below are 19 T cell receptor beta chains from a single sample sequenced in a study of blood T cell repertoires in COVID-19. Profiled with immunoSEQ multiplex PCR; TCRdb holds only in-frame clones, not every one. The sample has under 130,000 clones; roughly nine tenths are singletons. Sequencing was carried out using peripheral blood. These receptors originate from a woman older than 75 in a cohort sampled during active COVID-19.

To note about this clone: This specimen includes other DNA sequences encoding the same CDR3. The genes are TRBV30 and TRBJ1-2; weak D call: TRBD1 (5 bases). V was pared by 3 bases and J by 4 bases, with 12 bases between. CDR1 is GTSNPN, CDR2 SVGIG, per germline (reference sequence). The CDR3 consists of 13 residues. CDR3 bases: TGTGCCTGGAGCCCAGGGTCCCTCTATGGCTACACCTTC. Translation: CAWSPGSLYGYTF.

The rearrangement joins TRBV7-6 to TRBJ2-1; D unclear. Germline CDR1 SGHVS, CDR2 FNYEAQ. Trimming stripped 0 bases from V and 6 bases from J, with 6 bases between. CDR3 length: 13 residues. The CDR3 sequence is CASSLAAVNEQFF. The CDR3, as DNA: TGTGCCAGCAGCTTAGCGGCAGTCAATGAGCAGTTCTTC.

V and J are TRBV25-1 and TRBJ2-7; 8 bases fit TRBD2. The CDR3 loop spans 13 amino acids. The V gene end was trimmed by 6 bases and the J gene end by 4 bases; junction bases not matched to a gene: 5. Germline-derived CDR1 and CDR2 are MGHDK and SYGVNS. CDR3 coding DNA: TGTGCCAGCAGCCAGGGGACTAGTTACGAGCAGTACTTC. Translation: CASSQGTSYEQYF.

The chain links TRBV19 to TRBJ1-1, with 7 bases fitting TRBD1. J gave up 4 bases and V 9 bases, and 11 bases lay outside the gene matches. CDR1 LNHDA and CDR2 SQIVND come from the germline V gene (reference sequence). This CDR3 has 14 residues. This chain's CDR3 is CASRSGGVVTEAFF. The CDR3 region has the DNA TGTGCCAGCCGCTCAGGGGGAGTAGTCACTGAAGCTTTCTTT.

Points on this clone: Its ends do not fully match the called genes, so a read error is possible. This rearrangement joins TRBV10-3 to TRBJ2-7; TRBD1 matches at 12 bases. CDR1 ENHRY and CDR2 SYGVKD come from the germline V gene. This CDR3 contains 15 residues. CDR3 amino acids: CTISGGTGGFYEQYF. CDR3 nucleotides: TGTACCATCAGTGGGGGGACAGGGGGCTTCTACGAGCAGTACTTC.

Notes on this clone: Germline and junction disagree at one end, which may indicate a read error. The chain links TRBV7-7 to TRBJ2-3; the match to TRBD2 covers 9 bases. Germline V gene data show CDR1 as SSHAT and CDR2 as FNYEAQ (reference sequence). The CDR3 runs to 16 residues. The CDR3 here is CASSRGAGGNTDTQYF. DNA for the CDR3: TGTGCTAGCAGCCGCGGAGCGGGGGGAAACACAGATACGCAGTATTTT.

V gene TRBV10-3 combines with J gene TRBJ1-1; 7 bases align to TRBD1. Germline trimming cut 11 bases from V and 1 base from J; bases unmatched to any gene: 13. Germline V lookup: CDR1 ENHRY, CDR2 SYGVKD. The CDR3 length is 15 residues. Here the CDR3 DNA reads TGTGCCGCCGAGGGGTTTGGACAGGCGAACACTGAAGCTTTCTTT. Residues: CAAEGFGQANTEAFF.

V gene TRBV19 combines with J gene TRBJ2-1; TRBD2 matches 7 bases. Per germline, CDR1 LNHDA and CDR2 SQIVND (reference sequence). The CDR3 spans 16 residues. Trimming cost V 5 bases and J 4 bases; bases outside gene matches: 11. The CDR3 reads CASSPRLAKKYNEQFF. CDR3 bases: TGTGCCAGTAGTCCCCGACTAGCTAAAAAATACAATGAGCAGTTCTTC. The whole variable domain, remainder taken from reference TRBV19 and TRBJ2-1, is DGGITQSPKYLFRKEGQNVTLSCEQNLNHDAMYWYRQDPGQGLRLIYYSQIVNDFQKGDIAEGYSVSREKKESFPLTVTSAQKNPTAFYLCASSPRLAKKYNEQFFGPGTRLTVL.

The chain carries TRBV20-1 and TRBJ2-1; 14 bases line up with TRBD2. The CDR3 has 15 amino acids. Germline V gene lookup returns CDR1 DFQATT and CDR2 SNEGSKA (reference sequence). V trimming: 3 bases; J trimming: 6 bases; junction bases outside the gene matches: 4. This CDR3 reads CSASGGTSGSNEQFF. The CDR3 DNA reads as TGCAGTGCTAGTGGTGGGACTAGCGGGAGCAATGAGCAGTTCTTC.

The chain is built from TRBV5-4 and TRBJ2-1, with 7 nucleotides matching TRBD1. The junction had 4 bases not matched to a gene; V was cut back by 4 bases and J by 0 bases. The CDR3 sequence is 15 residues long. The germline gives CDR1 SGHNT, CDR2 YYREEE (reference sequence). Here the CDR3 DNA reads TGTGCCAGCAGCCCGGGACAGAGCTCCTACAATGAGCAGTTCTTC. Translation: CASSPGQSSYNEQFF.

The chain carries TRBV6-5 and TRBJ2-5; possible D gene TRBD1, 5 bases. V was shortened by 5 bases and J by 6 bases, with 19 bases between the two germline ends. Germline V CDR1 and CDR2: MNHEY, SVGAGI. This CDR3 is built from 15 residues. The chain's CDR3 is CASSTPAGWKKTQYF. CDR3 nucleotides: TGTGCCAGCAGTACCCCAGCAGGGTGGAAAAAGACCCAGTACTTC.

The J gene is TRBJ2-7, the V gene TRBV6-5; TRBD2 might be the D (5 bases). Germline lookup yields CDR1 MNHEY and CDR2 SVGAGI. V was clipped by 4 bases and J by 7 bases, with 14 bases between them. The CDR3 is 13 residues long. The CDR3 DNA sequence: TGTGCCAGCAGTTTATCGCATCGGGATGAGCAGTACTTC. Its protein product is CASSLSHRDEQYF.

CDR3 protein: CASSLGPTGVGTQYF. DNA for the CDR3: TGTGCCAGCAGCCTAGGCCCGACAGGGGTTGGGACCCAGTACTTC. The genes are TRBV14 and TRBJ2-5; 8 bases match TRBD1. Looked up from germline, CDR1 is SGHDN and CDR2 is FVKESK. V trimming: 4 bases; J trimming: 7 bases; junction bases outside the gene matches: 11. The CDR3 spans 15 residues.

In DNA form, the CDR3 reads TGTGCCAGCGCCTGGGCGTCGAACACCGGGGAGCTGTTTTTT. Translated, it gives CASAWASNTGELFF. The chain has TRBV6-5 and TRBJ2-2; no clear D gene. The germline V gene encodes CDR1 MNHEY and CDR2 SVGAGI. This CDR3 region has 14 residues. Trimming removed 8 bases at V and 0 bases at J, with 10 bases between.

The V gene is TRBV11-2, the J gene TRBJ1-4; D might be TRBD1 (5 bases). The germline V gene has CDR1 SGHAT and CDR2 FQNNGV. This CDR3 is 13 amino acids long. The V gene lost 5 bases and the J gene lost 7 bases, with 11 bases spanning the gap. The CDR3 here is CASSPTGAEKLFF. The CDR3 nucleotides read TGTGCCAGCAGCCCGACTGGGGCTGAAAAACTGTTTTTT.

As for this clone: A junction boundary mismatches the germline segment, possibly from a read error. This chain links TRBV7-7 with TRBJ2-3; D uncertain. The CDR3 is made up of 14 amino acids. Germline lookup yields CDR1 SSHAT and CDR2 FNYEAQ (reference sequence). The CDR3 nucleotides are TGTGCTAGCAGCTTAGGAGTAGGCACAGATACGCAGTATTTT. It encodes CASSLGVGTDTQYF.

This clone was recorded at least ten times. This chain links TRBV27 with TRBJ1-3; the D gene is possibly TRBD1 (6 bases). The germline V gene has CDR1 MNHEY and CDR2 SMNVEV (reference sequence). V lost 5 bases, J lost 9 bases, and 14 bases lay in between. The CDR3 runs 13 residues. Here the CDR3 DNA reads TGTGCCAGCAGTCTCCACAGGGCCGGCACCATATATTTT. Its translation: CASSLHRAGTIYF.

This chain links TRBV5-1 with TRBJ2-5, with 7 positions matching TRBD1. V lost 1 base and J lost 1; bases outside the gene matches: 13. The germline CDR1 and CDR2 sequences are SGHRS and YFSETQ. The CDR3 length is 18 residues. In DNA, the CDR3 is TGCGCCAGCAGCTTGCAAGGGATCGGGACAGCACCCCAAGAGACCCAGTACTTC. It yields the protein CASSLQGIGTAPQETQYF. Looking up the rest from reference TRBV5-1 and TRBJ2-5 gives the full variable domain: KAGVTQTPRYLIKTRGQQVTLSCSPISGHRSVSWYQQTPGQGLQFLFEYFSETQRNKGNFPGRFSGRQFSNSRSEMNVSTLELGDSALYLCASSLQGIGTAPQETQYFGPGTRLLVL.

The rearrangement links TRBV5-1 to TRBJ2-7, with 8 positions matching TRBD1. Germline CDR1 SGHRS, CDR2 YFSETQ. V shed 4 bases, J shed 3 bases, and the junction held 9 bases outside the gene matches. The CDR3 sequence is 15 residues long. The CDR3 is CASSLGGQDYYEQYF. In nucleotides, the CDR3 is TGCGCCAGCAGCCTGGGGGGACAGGACTACTACGAGCAGTACTTC.